Following are 28 T cell receptor beta chains from one sample sequenced in a study of cytomegalovirus exposure and HLA in healthy donors. 13 Jbeta primers and 60 Vbeta primers were used for the PCR. The protocol was immunoSEQ multiplex PCR, while the TCRdb copy is restricted to in-frame clones and leaves out a portion. The sample lists roughly 200,000 clones, 78% occurring once. The specimen was PBMCs. The receptors originated from a female donor in good health and CMV-seronegative.

J is TRBJ2-1 and V is TRBV19, with 8 bases identical to TRBD1. The V gene's germline CDR1 is LNHDA and CDR2 SQIVND (reference sequence). The trim removed 7 bases at V and 4 bases at J, leaving 9 bases unmatched. CDR3 size: 15 residues. The DNA of the CDR3 is TGTGCCAGTAAGCCCGACAGGGGACCATACAATGAGCAGTTCTTC. Translation gives CASKPDRGPYNEQFF.

Concerning this clone itself: One junction end disagrees with the germline gene, perhaps due to a read error. The chain couples TRBV11-3 to TRBJ2-1; maybe TRBD2 (6 bases). The CDR3 contains 17 residues. Germline CDR1 and CDR2: SGHNT and YENEEA. This CDR3 reads CASSIDQRVAAYNEQFF. The CDR3 DNA reads as TGTGCCAGCAGCATAGACCAGCGGGTAGCGGCCTACAATGAGCAGTTCTTC.

The chain joins TRBV6-1 to TRBJ2-7; TRBD2 aligns across 15 bases. This CDR3 is built from 17 residues. Trimming at V came to 4 bases and at J to 2 bases, leaving 6 bases not matched to a gene. Germline values: CDR1 MNHNS, CDR2 SASEGT. CDR3 sequence reads: CASSAGLAGGPAYEQYF. CDR3 DNA sequence: TGTGCCAGCAGTGCTGGACTAGCGGGAGGGCCGGCCTACGAGCAGTACTTC.

CDR3 protein: CASSQDSRNNEQFF. CDR3 nucleotide sequence: TGTGCCAGCAGCCAAGATAGCCGCAACAATGAGCAGTTCTTC. V usage is TRBV14 and J usage is TRBJ2-1; D is ambiguous. V shed 0 bases and J shed 5 bases, with 8 bases lying between them. This CDR3 contains 14 residues. CDR1 and CDR2 (germline): SGHDN, FVKESK.

The V call is TRBV5-6, the J call TRBJ2-7; 13 nucleotides match TRBD2. The junction had 8 bases not matched to a gene; V was cut back by 4 bases and J by 4 bases. CDR1 is SGHDT and CDR2 is YYEEEE in the germline V gene. The CDR3 has 16 residues. This CDR3 reads CASSLRTSGRRYEQYF. The CDR3 coding sequence is TGTGCCAGCAGCCTTCGGACTAGCGGGAGACGGTACGAGCAGTACTTC. Full variable domain (outside the CDR3, taken from reference TRBV5-6 and TRBJ2-7): DAGVTQSPTHLIKTRGQQVTLRCSPKSGHDTVSWYQQALGQGPQFIFQYYEEEERQRGNFPDRFSGHQFPNYSSELNVNALLLGDSALYLCASSLRTSGRRYEQYFGPGTRLTVT.

CDR3 protein: CASSLGGSSYNEQFF. The CDR3 DNA reads TGTGCCAGCAGCTTGGGCGGTAGCTCCTACAATGAGCAGTTCTTC. V gene TRBV5-4 combines with J gene TRBJ2-1; D not resolved. Germline assignment: CDR1 SGHNT and CDR2 YYREEE (reference sequence). The V end lost 0 bases, the J end lost 0 bases, and 7 bases lay between the germline ends. The CDR3 consists of 15 residues.

The chain employs TRBV27 and TRBJ2-7, with 11 bases matching TRBD2. V was clipped by 5 bases and J by 3 bases; unmatched bases: 3. Germline V gene sequence: CDR1 MNHEY, CDR2 SMNVEV (reference sequence). CDR3 length equals 14 residues. CDR3 in DNA: TGTGCCAGCAGTATGGGACTAGCGGACTACGAGCAGTACTTC. It is translated as CASSMGLADYEQYF.

This chain joins TRBV15 and TRBJ2-2, with D tentatively TRBD2 (6 bases). V lost 1 base and J lost 6, with 15 bases in between. Germline assignment: CDR1 LNHNV and CDR2 YYDKDF (reference sequence). The CDR3 has 16 residues. CDR3 loop: CATSRVAVQGPGELFF. Written as DNA, the CDR3 is TGTGCCACCAGCAGAGTAGCGGTCCAAGGTCCCGGGGAGCTGTTTTTT.

This chain uses TRBV4-1 with TRBJ2-1; 8 positions agree with TRBD1. The V segment lost 1 base and the J segment 1 base; nucleotides outside the gene matches: 3. Germline V gene lookup returns CDR1 MGHRA and CDR2 YSYEKL. The length of the CDR3 is 16 residues. CDR3 DNA sequence: TGCGCCAGCAGCCAAGCTACAGGGGGGTCCTACAATGAGCAGTTCTTC. As protein: CASSQATGGSYNEQFF.

The V and J genes are TRBV12-5 and TRBJ2-5; 7 nucleotides align to TRBD1. With V trimmed by 8 bases and J by 5 bases, 14 bases remained unmatched. Germline V CDR1 and CDR2: LGHNT, FRNRAP. CDR3 length equals 15 residues. In DNA form, the CDR3 reads TGTGCTAGTAGCCTCGGACAGGCGTCCGGGGAGACCCAGTACTTC. Protein sequence: CASSLGQASGETQYF.

This clone was observed a few times. This chain joins TRBV9 and TRBJ1-2; 7 bases agree with TRBD1. CDR1 and CDR2 from the germline V gene are SGDLS and YYNGEE. V lost 3 bases and J lost 4; bases outside the gene matches: 6. The CDR3 consists of 14 residues. DNA for the CDR3: TGTGCCAGCAGCGGACTGGACAGGCTCTATGGCTACACCTTC. Translating gives CASSGLDRLYGYTF.

This chain links TRBV5-4 with TRBJ2-7; D is unresolved. The germline gives CDR1 SGHNT, CDR2 YYREEE (reference sequence). The CDR3 is 13 amino acids. The V end was cut by 2 bases, the J end by 6 bases, with 12 bases between. CDR3 loop: CASSLLAGSEQYF. CDR3 DNA sequence: TGTGCCAGCAGCTTACTTGCCGGGTCCGAGCAGTACTTC.

J is TRBJ2-5 and V is TRBV6-5; D is ambiguous. V was trimmed by 8 bases and J by 5 bases, leaving 9 bases between them. Germline V gene data show CDR1 as MNHEY and CDR2 as SVGAGI. The CDR3 is 11 residues long. The CDR3 DNA reads TGTGCCAGCGGTTCTTTCGAGACCCAGTACTTC. Translation: CASGSFETQYF.

This chain joins TRBV7-9 and TRBJ2-3, with TRBD2 identical over 11 bases. Per the germline V gene, CDR1 is SEHNR and CDR2 is FQNEAQ (reference sequence). V was clipped by 0 bases and J by 2 bases; unmatched bases: 4. This CDR3 region has 17 residues. The CDR3 DNA reads TGTGCCAGCAGCTTAGCGGAGACTAGCGGGGACACAGATACGCAGTATTTT. Its translation: CASSLAETSGDTDTQYF.

This chain links TRBV5-5 with TRBJ2-2; 10 bases map to TRBD1. The CDR3 loop spans 16 amino acids. Germline-derived CDR1 and CDR2 are SGHKS and YYEKEE (reference sequence). Unmatched junction bases numbered 4, after V lost 3 bases and J lost 2 bases. The chain's CDR3 is CASSSTGGSNTGELFF. CDR3 DNA sequence: TGTGCCAGCAGCTCGACAGGGGGCAGTAACACCGGGGAGCTGTTTTTT.

The chain uses TRBV4-1 and TRBJ2-2, with D tentatively TRBD2 (6 bases). The CDR3 extends over 14 amino acids. The germline gives CDR1 MGHRA, CDR2 YSYEKL. V was pared by 4 bases and J by 4 bases, with 10 bases between. CDR3 sequence (DNA): TGCGCCAGCAGCCCCGGGCGGGGCACCGGGGAGCTGTTTTTT. This sequence encodes CASSPGRGTGELFF.

A single count supports this clone. The CDR3 DNA follows: TGCGCCAGCAGCCAAGAGGCGGCCGGCACAGATACGCAGTATTTT. Translated, it gives CASSQEAAGTDTQYF. The chain has TRBV4-3 and TRBJ2-3, with D hard to call. Germline values: CDR1 LGHNA, CDR2 YSLEER. The CDR3 is made up of 15 amino acids. The V and J ends lost 0 bases and 1 base respectively, with 8 bases between them.

The V and J genes are TRBV10-2 and TRBJ2-7, with 9 bases that match TRBD1. Germline CDR1 reads WSHSY; CDR2 reads SAAADI. Trimming took 6 bases from V and 3 from J; bases not matched to a gene: 6. CDR3 length: 14 amino acids. CDR3 nucleotide sequence: TGCGCCAGCAGGGGGACAGGGTCTCGCTACGAGCAGTACTTC. Translated: CASRGTGSRYEQYF.

This clone was observed a single time. The rearrangement uses TRBV19 and TRBJ2-7; the D gene is possibly TRBD2 (5 bases). The CDR3 spans 15 residues. CDR1 is LNHDA and CDR2 is SQIVND in the germline V gene (reference sequence). V gave up 5 bases and J gave up 0 bases, with 14 bases separating them. The CDR3 reads CASSWSGESSYEQYF. In nucleotides, the CDR3 is TGTGCCAGTAGTTGGTCTGGGGAGAGCTCCTACGAGCAGTACTTC.

The chain carries TRBV2 and TRBJ1-3, with D perhaps TRBD1 (6 bases). Trimming took off 5 bases at V and 0 bases at J, with 11 bases between the two ends. Germline V gene sequence: CDR1 SNHLY, CDR2 FYNNEI. CDR3 length equals 15 residues. The CDR3 is CASSSGTNSGNTIYF. DNA for the CDR3: TGTGCCAGCAGTTCCGGGACAAACTCTGGAAACACCATATATTTT.

The gene calls are TRBV5-4 and TRBJ2-1, with TRBD2 matching over 8 bases. Germline values: CDR1 SGHNT, CDR2 YYREEE (reference sequence). The CDR3 sequence is 15 residues long. The V and J ends lost 4 bases and 9 bases, in that order; junction bases with no gene match: 12. This chain's CDR3 is CASSQTLAEAGEQFF. The CDR3 nucleotides read TGTGCCAGCAGCCAAACACTAGCGGAGGCAGGTGAGCAGTTCTTC.

The V and J genes are TRBV4-3 and TRBJ2-3; TRBD1 matches 7 bases. Germline CDR1 is LGHNA and CDR2 is YSLEER. CDR3 length equals 15 residues. The V segment lost 1 base and the J segment 6 bases; nucleotides outside the gene matches: 7. The CDR3 DNA reads TGCGCCAGCAGCCAAGGGGCAGGGGGTATGGATACGCAGTATTTT. This codes for CASSQGAGGMDTQYF.

This chain uses TRBV2 with TRBJ2-1; the match to TRBD2 covers 10 bases. Trimming at V came to 4 bases and at J to 3 bases, leaving 3 bases not matched to a gene. The CDR3 is 15 amino acids. The germline gives CDR1 SNHLY, CDR2 FYNNEI. The CDR3 DNA sequence: TGTGCCAGCAGTGCGACTAGCGGGTACTACAATGAGCAGTTCTTC. Amino acid sequence: CASSATSGYYNEQFF.

The chain has TRBV27 and TRBJ1-1, with TRBD1 matching 7 bases. V was pared by 5 bases and J by 0 bases, with 9 bases of the junction left unmatched. This CDR3 spans 16 amino acids. Germline V gives CDR1 MNHEY, CDR2 SMNVEV (reference sequence). CDR3 bases: TGTGCCAGCAGTCCCCGAGGGGGCCGAGTGAACACTGAAGCTTTCTTT. Translated: CASSPRGGRVNTEAFF.

This clone was seen only a few times. The CDR3 spells CASSLVRANTGELFF. The CDR3 nucleotides are TGTGCCAGCAGCTTAGTTAGAGCGAACACCGGGGAGCTGTTTTTT. The chain links TRBV11-2 to TRBJ2-2; D not certain. The V and J ends lost 1 base and 0 bases respectively, with 6 bases between them. The CDR3 has 15 residues. The germline V gene encodes CDR1 SGHAT and CDR2 FQNNGV.

This clone came up a few times. The chain has TRBV7-2 and TRBJ2-7, with TRBD1 as a possible D gene (5 bases). The V and J ends lost 0 bases and 7 bases respectively, with 16 bases between them. Germline-derived CDR1 and CDR2 are SGHTA and FQGNSA. The CDR3 sequence is 15 residues long. The CDR3 DNA follows: TGTGCCAGCAGCTTAGCGGGGCCGCTCGTCGGGGAGCAGTACTTC. Protein sequence: CASSLAGPLVGEQYF. The full variable domain, its missing parts supplied by reference TRBV7-2 and TRBJ2-7, is GAGVSQSPSNKVTEKGKDVELRCDPISGHTALYWYRQSLGQGLEFLIYFQGNSAPDKSGLPSDRFSAERTGGSVSTLTIQRTQQEDSAVYLCASSLAGPLVGEQYFGPGTRLTVT.

The genes are TRBV6-5 and TRBJ2-2, with TRBD2 identical over 7 bases. The trim removed 0 bases at V and 7 bases at J, leaving 2 bases unmatched. CDR3 length: 14 residues. The germline V gene encodes CDR1 MNHEY and CDR2 SVGAGI. The CDR3 protein is CASSYSTGGGELFF. DNA of the CDR3: TGTGCCAGCAGTTACTCGACGGGGGGCGGGGAGCTGTTTTTT.

A few counts support this clone. The rearrangement joins TRBV18 to TRBJ2-5; maybe TRBD2 (5 bases). The CDR3 sequence is 13 residues long. V was cut by 3 bases and J by 0 bases, with 5 bases left in between. CDR1 and CDR2 from the germline V gene are KGHSH and LQKENI. The DNA of the CDR3 is TGTGCCAGCTCACCCGGGAACCAAGAGACCCAGTACTTC. This encodes CASSPGNQETQYF.